One and the same sample provided the 23 T cell receptor beta chains below, sequenced in a study of immune heterogeneity within non-small cell lung tumors. Amplification of the TCR beta CDR3 was achieved through multiplex PCR with 32 V and 13 J primers. MiXCR, applied by TCRdb to the multiplex PCR reads, yields one record per CDR3 protein. The repertoire holds approximately 2,500 distinct CDR3 sequences, with roughly a quarter as singletons. Bulk tumor gDNA, around 630 ng per sample, served as the TCR template. Doctors removed several biopsies from each primary tumor during surgery, keeping them far apart. Each patient presented with untreated, newly diagnosed non-small cell lung cancer and received curative surgery. Sequencing was done on a sample of lung tumor tissue. These TCRs come from a middle-aged man with non-small cell lung cancer.

This clonotype is judged medium-sized. The chain couples TRBV11-2 to TRBJ2-6, with TRBD1 matching over 7 bases. Trimming at V came to 4 bases and at J to 0 bases, leaving 9 bases not matched to a gene. The CDR3 loop spans 18 amino acids. Germline-derived CDR1 and CDR2 are SGHAT and FQNNGV. The CDR3 here is CASSSYRGPHSGANVLTF. CDR3 DNA sequence: TGTGCCAGCAGCTCCTACAGGGGTCCTCACTCTGGGGCCAACGTCCTGACTTTC. The complete variable domain, with remaining parts taken from reference TRBV11-2 and TRBJ2-6, reads EAGVAQSPRYKIIEKRQSVAFWCNPISGHATLYWYQQILGQGPKLLIQFQNNGVVDDSQLPKDRFSAERLKGVDSTLKIQPAKLEDSAVYLCASSSYRGPHSGANVLTFGAGSRLTVL.

This clonotype is deemed medium-sized. The chain employs TRBV9 and TRBJ2-7; D gene ambiguous. CDR1 and CDR2 from the germline V gene are SGDLS and YYNGEE. V lost 4 bases to trimming and J lost 5 bases, with 13 bases between them. This CDR3 region has 13 residues. The CDR3 reads CASSPRHSHEQYF. CDR3 nucleotide sequence: TGTGCCAGCAGCCCAAGACATTCCCACGAGCAGTACTTC.

In regard to this clonotype: One end of the junction varies from germline; a read error may be responsible. The chain carries TRBV5-1 and TRBJ2-7; the match to TRBD2 covers 8 bases. Germline loops: CDR1 SGHRS, CDR2 YFSETQ. The CDR3 totals 15 residues. The CDR3 DNA sequence: TGCGCCAGCAGCTTGGCGGGGGGGGGATCCTACGGGCAGTACTTC. Translated, it gives CASSLAGGGSYGQYF.

By share, this clonotype ranks as medium-sized. CDR3 DNA sequence: TGTGCCAGCAGTTATAGCGGGGGGGCAACAGATACGCAGTATTTT. Translated, it gives CASSYSGGATDTQYF. The chain joins TRBV6-2 or TRBV6-3 to TRBJ2-3; TRBD2 matches 11 bases. The CDR3 runs to 15 residues. The trim removed 3 bases at V and 3 bases at J, leaving 2 bases unmatched. The V gene's germline CDR1 is MNHEY and CDR2 SVGEGT.

This clonotype showed up many times. The chain uses TRBV7-9 and TRBJ1-1; D possibly corresponds to TRBD1 (6 bases). The CDR3 spans 14 residues. Germline loops: CDR1 SEHNR, CDR2 FQNEAQ (reference sequence). Trimming left V 5 bases short and J 7 bases short, with 17 bases between. The DNA of the CDR3 is TGTGCCAGCAGCCAACAGGGCCCAACAAATGAAGCTTTCTTT. The encoded protein is CASSQQGPTNEAFF. The full variable domain, its missing parts supplied by reference TRBV7-9 and TRBJ1-1, is DTGVSQNPRHKITKRGQNVTFRCDPISEHNRLYWYRQTLGQGPEFLTYFQNEAQLEKSRLLSDRFSAERPKGSFSTLEIQRTEQGDSAMYLCASSQQGPTNEAFFGQGTRLTVV.

This clonotype ranks as medium-sized. V and J are TRBV28 and TRBJ1-2, with D possibly being TRBD1 (5 bases). The CDR3 is 14 residues long. Trimming stripped 8 bases from V and 4 bases from J, with 17 bases between. Per the germline V gene, CDR1 is MDHEN and CDR2 is SYDVKM. The CDR3 loop reads CASSPTDTPYGYTF. For the CDR3, the DNA is TGTGCCAGCTCTCCCACGGACACACCCTATGGCTACACCTTC.

The chain carries TRBV19 and TRBJ2-7; D could derive from TRBD1 or TRBD2 (5 bases each). Germline V lookup: CDR1 LNHDA, CDR2 SQIVND (reference sequence). With 0 bases removed from V and 2 bases from J, the gap between germline ends came to 26 bases. The CDR3 length is 20 residues. This chain's CDR3 is CASSIDLGDGGVGLTYEQYF. The CDR3 DNA follows: TGTGCCAGTAGTATAGATCTCGGGGACGGTGGTGTTGGGTTGACCTACGAGCAGTACTTC.

This clonotype ranks as medium-sized. The chain uses TRBV20-1 and TRBJ2-1; perhaps TRBD1 as D (6 bases). There are 15 residues in the CDR3. Germline loops: CDR1 DFQATT, CDR2 SNEGSKA (reference sequence). The V end lost 3 bases, the J end lost 0 bases, and 12 bases lay between the germline ends. CDR3 sequence (DNA): TGCAGTGCTAGGGACAGTGATAGCTCCTACAATGAGCAGTTCTTC. It encodes CSARDSDSSYNEQFF.

This clonotype is medium-sized in the sample. The V and J genes are TRBV7-2 and TRBJ1-1, with D possibly being TRBD1 (5 bases). CDR1 and CDR2 from the germline V gene are SGHTA and FQGNSA. The V and J ends lost 4 bases and 3 bases respectively, with 15 bases between them. This CDR3 contains 15 residues. This CDR3 is CASSWSGQSHTEAFF. DNA of the CDR3: TGTGCCAGCAGCTGGAGCGGACAATCTCACACTGAAGCTTTCTTT.

The CDR3, as DNA: TGTGCCAGCAGTTTATATAGCGTGAACACTGAAGCTTTCTTT. Amino acids: CASSLYSVNTEAFF. J is TRBJ1-1 and V is TRBV27; D is uncertain. Trimming removed 1 base at V and 0 bases at J, with 6 bases between. The germline gives CDR1 MNHEY, CDR2 SMNVEV (reference sequence). This CDR3 has 14 residues.

This clonotype is medium-sized by share. This rearrangement joins TRBV30 to TRBJ1-2, with 9 positions matching TRBD1. The germline V gene encodes CDR1 GTSNPN and CDR2 SVGIG (reference sequence). The V gene end was trimmed by 4 bases and the J gene end by 3 bases; junction bases not matched to a gene: 9. This CDR3 spans 15 amino acids. The CDR3 DNA sequence: TGTGCCTGGAACCTCCTGGGACAGGGATACTATGGCTACACCTTC. The encoded protein is CAWNLLGQGYYGYTF.

Judged by abundance, this clonotype is medium-sized. The chain is built from TRBV6-1 and TRBJ1-2, with 7 bases matching TRBD1. Germline loops: CDR1 MNHNS, CDR2 SASEGT. V dropped 5 bases and J dropped 7; count of bases not matched to a gene: 7. The CDR3 loop spans 13 amino acids. The CDR3 protein is CASSYDRERGYTF. As DNA, the CDR3 is TGTGCCAGCAGTTATGACAGGGAGCGTGGCTACACCTTC.

The chain employs TRBV2 and TRBJ1-4; D is undetermined. This CDR3 region has 10 residues. Per germline, CDR1 SNHLY and CDR2 FYNNEI. With 8 bases removed from V and 11 bases from J, the gap between germline ends came to 9 bases. CDR3 protein: CASLGMKLFF. CDR3 DNA: TGTGCCAGCCTGGGGATGAAACTGTTTTTT.

This clonotype is medium-sized in the sample. The rearrangement uses TRBV19 and TRBJ2-1; 9 positions match TRBD2. Germline V gene data show CDR1 as LNHDA and CDR2 as SQIVND (reference sequence). The V and J ends lost 7 bases and 8 bases, in that order; junction bases with no gene match: 9. The CDR3 is 14 residues long. DNA for the CDR3: TGTGCCAGTACCGGCGGGGGGGCCGTCGATGAGCAGTTCTTC. This gives the protein CASTGGGAVDEQFF.

This clonotype has a count of ten or more. V usage is TRBV10-2 and J usage is TRBJ2-5; 9 bases agree with TRBD2. Germline CDR1 and CDR2: WSHSY and SAAADI. This CDR3 contains 14 residues. Trimming removed 5 bases from V and 2 bases from J; junction bases left unmatched: 3. The CDR3 protein is CASSQTSGQETQYF. The DNA for the CDR3 is TGCGCCAGCAGTCAGACTAGCGGTCAAGAGACCCAGTACTTC.

Comments on this clonotype: Just one base apart from a much larger clone, this may be a read error. J is TRBJ2-3 and V is TRBV19; the D is unclear. Germline V CDR1 and CDR2: LNHDA, SQIVND (reference sequence). CDR3 length equals 13 residues. CDR3 protein: CAGSRPPTDTQYF. The CDR3 DNA reads TGTGCCGGTAGTAGGCCGCCCACAGATACGCAGTATTTT.

This clonotype is labeled medium-sized. The chain links TRBV27 to TRBJ1-2; D unclear. The CDR3 consists of 14 residues. CDR1 is MNHEY, CDR2 SMNVEV, per germline (reference sequence). V lost 4 bases, J lost 4 bases, and 13 bases lay in between. The CDR3 DNA follows: TGTGCCAGCAGTTCCTCTCAGCTCCGCTATGGCTACACCTTC. Translated: CASSSSQLRYGYTF.

This clonotype ranks as medium-sized. CDR3 coding DNA: TGTGCCAGCAGCTTAGTGGCGGGGGGTGAGCAGTACTTC. Translating it yields CASSLVAGGEQYF. The V gene is TRBV7-9, the J gene TRBJ2-7; 8 bases are shared with TRBD2. There are 13 residues in the CDR3. Per germline, CDR1 SEHNR and CDR2 FQNEAQ (reference sequence). Trimming removed 1 base from V and 7 bases from J; junction bases left unmatched: 3.

This rearrangement joins TRBV20-1 to TRBJ2-7; D uncertain. Trimming left V 6 bases short and J 5 bases short, with 14 bases between. The CDR3 is 12 amino acids. Germline CDR1 reads DFQATT; CDR2 reads SNEGSKA (reference sequence). As DNA, the CDR3 is TGCAGTGCGACAATCATTTTCGACGAGCAGTACTTC. This sequence encodes CSATIIFDEQYF.

This clonotype counts as medium-sized (0.01 to 0.1%). CDR3 in amino acids: CASSVWTGAINTGELFF. CDR3 DNA sequence: TGTGCCAGCAGTGTATGGACAGGGGCCATCAACACCGGGGAGCTGTTTTTT. The chain is built from TRBV12-3 or TRBV12-4 and TRBJ2-2, with 9 bases aligning to TRBD1. The J segment lost 2 bases and the V segment lost 5 bases, leaving 9 bases of the junction unmatched. The CDR3 is 17 residues long.

CDR3 coding DNA: TGTGCCAGCTGTAGGACAGGGGGGATATTATCTGGAAACACCATATATTTT. This sequence encodes CASCRTGGILSGNTIYF. The V call is TRBV6-8, the J call TRBJ1-3; 10 bases are a match to TRBD1. The CDR3 totals 17 residues. Germline loops: CDR1 MNHGY, CDR2 SAAAGT. The V gene end was trimmed by 8 bases and the J gene end by 1 base; junction bases not matched to a gene: 11.

This clonotype is medium-sized in the sample. The chain couples TRBV10-2 to TRBJ2-3; D is ambiguous. The V and J ends lost 5 bases and 2 bases respectively, with 11 bases between them. The length of the CDR3 is 14 residues. CDR1 is WSHSY, CDR2 SAAADI, per germline. CDR3 sequence: CASSSSPLTDTQYF. The CDR3 DNA reads as TGCGCCAGCAGTTCAAGCCCCCTCACAGATACGCAGTATTTT.

Within the sample, this clonotype is medium-sized (0.01 to 0.1%). This chain joins TRBV6-1 and TRBJ1-2; 9 bases align to TRBD1. The CDR3 runs to 14 residues. CDR1 MNHNS and CDR2 SASEGT come from the germline V gene. The junction had 9 bases not matched to a gene; V was cut back by 6 bases and J by 7 bases. The CDR3 region has the DNA TGTGCCAGCAGCCGAACAGGGGGCGCGGGTGGCTACACCTTC. Translated, it gives CASSRTGGAGGYTF.